Shown below are 27 T cell receptor beta chains from a single sample sequenced in a study of T cell responses to AZD1222 COVID-19 vaccine. Here immunoSEQ multiplex PCR was the method, and the copy in TCRdb shows in-frame clones only, minus some. The repertoire has over 100,000 clones, more than 65% of them found once; the top ten carry roughly 9.9%. Sequencing was performed on peripheral blood, taken on day 0 of AZD1222 vaccination. Every receptor here comes from an adult in good health.

This chain connects TRBV2 to TRBJ2-2, with unresolved D. CDR1 and CDR2 from the germline V gene are SNHLY and FYNNEI. V lost 4 bases and J lost 13, with 13 bases in between. The CDR3 has 12 residues. The CDR3 loop reads CASSGLERGLFF. The CDR3, as DNA: TGTGCCAGCAGTGGCCTGGAGCGAGGGCTGTTTTTT.

CDR3 coding DNA: TGTGCCAGCCGAGCGGCCGGGACAGGGGGTAACTATGGCTACACCTTC. It specifies CASRAAGTGGNYGYTF. The V and J genes are TRBV19 and TRBJ1-2; 11 nucleotides align to TRBD1. Germline V CDR1 and CDR2: LNHDA, SQIVND (reference sequence). This CDR3 spans 16 amino acids. Unmatched junction bases numbered 10, after V lost 9 bases and J lost 1 base.

This chain joins TRBV5-6 and TRBJ2-1, with TRBD2 as a possible D gene (6 bases). The germline CDR1 and CDR2 sequences are SGHDT and YYEEEE. The V end lost 4 bases, the J end lost 2 bases, and 13 bases lay between the germline ends. The CDR3 runs 15 residues. The chain's CDR3 is CASSARGFPYNEQFF. CDR3 DNA sequence: TGTGCCAGCAGCGCCCGGGGGTTCCCCTACAATGAGCAGTTCTTC.

The count of this clone is one. V is TRBV5-1 and J is TRBJ2-1; tentative D call: TRBD2 (6 bases). CDR3 length: 15 residues. CDR1 and CDR2 (germline): SGHRS, YFSETQ. V lost 4 bases, J lost 0 bases, and 11 bases lay in between. The CDR3 DNA sequence: TGCGCCAGCAGCGGGAGGCTGGGCTCCTACAATGAGCAGTTCTTC. It encodes CASSGRLGSYNEQFF.

The chain has TRBV5-6 and TRBJ2-2; 11 bases match TRBD2. This CDR3 comprises 15 residues. Looked up from germline, CDR1 is SGHDT and CDR2 is YYEEEE. J was trimmed by 4 bases and V by 4 bases; bases with no gene match: 3. The CDR3 spells CASSRLAGSTGELFF. The CDR3 bases are TGTGCCAGCAGCCGACTAGCGGGGAGCACCGGGGAGCTGTTTTTT.

This clone has only one observation. CDR3 nucleotide sequence: TGTGCCAGCAGCTCAGAAAACTATGGCTACACCTTC. Translation: CASSSENYGYTF. V usage is TRBV7-9 and J usage is TRBJ1-2; D gene unclear. V was shortened by 4 bases and J by 2 bases, with 5 bases between the two germline ends. Germline CDR1 reads SEHNR; CDR2 reads FQNEAQ (reference sequence). CDR3 length: 12 amino acids.

This rearrangement joins TRBV11-2 to TRBJ1-4; D might be TRBD1 (6 bases). Trimming removed 5 bases from V and 5 bases from J, with 15 bases in between. CDR1 SGHAT and CDR2 FQNNGV come from the germline V gene. CDR3 length equals 15 residues. For the CDR3, the DNA is TGTGCCAGCAGCAGAAGTAGACAGGACAATGAAAAACTGTTTTTT. Protein: CASSRSRQDNEKLFF.

This chain joins TRBV4-1 and TRBJ2-7; possible D gene TRBD2, 6 bases. The germline V and J ends were trimmed by 0 bases and 4 bases, with 16 bases remaining between them. From germline, CDR1 is MGHRA and CDR2 YSYEKL. The CDR3 contains 16 residues. Written as DNA, the CDR3 is TGCGCCAGCAGCCAAGAACCGTTAGGAGGGGTTTACGAGCAGTACTTC. As protein: CASSQEPLGGVYEQYF.

V gene TRBV5-1 combines with J gene TRBJ1-1; the D is unclear. Trimming pared 0 bases from V and 0 bases from J, leaving 6 bases between. From germline, CDR1 is SGHRS and CDR2 YFSETQ. The CDR3 is 14 amino acids. This chain's CDR3 is CASSLGWVNTEAFF. DNA of the CDR3: TGCGCCAGCAGCTTGGGCTGGGTGAACACTGAAGCTTTCTTT.

V and J are TRBV2 and TRBJ1-2, with a possible D match to TRBD1 (5 bases). Germline values: CDR1 SNHLY, CDR2 FYNNEI. The CDR3 is 11 amino acids. V was pared by 8 bases and J by 2 bases, with 6 bases between. The CDR3 here is CASAGNYGYTF. CDR3 in DNA: TGTGCCAGCGCAGGGAACTATGGCTACACCTTC.

The rearrangement links TRBV4-1 to TRBJ2-5; D unresolved. The CDR3 runs 15 residues. The V and J ends lost 0 bases and 7 bases respectively, with 15 bases between them. Germline CDR1 and CDR2: MGHRA and YSYEKL. CDR3 coding DNA: TGCGCCAGCAGCCAAGAGGACCAGCCTTGGGCGACCCAGTACTTC. Residues: CASSQEDQPWATQYF.

A note on this clone: At one of its ends the junction is not consistent with the germline gene, which may arise from a read error. CDR3 protein: CASSMGLPIAPPPSDF. CDR3 in DNA: TGTGCCAGTAGTATGGGACTCCCCATCGCACCCCCCCCCAGTGACTTC. This chain links TRBV19 with TRBJ1-2; D is possibly TRBD1 (5 bases). Germline V lookup: CDR1 LNHDA, CDR2 SQIVND (reference sequence). CDR3 length: 16 residues.

The table lists this clone with a few counts. This sequence joins TRBV30 and TRBJ1-5; no clear D gene. The CDR3 is made up of 14 amino acids. Germline lookup yields CDR1 GTSNPN and CDR2 SVGIG (reference sequence). V was trimmed by 0 bases and J by 5 bases, leaving 11 bases between them. The CDR3 protein is CAWSVLTVDQPQHF. Here the CDR3 DNA reads TGTGCCTGGAGTGTACTGACGGTCGATCAGCCCCAGCATTTT.

This clone was observed a few times. V and J are TRBV3-1 (or the pseudogene TRBV3-2) and TRBJ2-2; the D is unclear. The CDR3 spans 13 residues. Germline CDR1 and CDR2: LGHDT and YNNKEL (reference sequence). V dropped 4 bases and J dropped 6 bases, with 9 bases sitting between them. The CDR3, as DNA: TGTGCCAGCAGCCCTCGAAGGGCCGGGGAGCTGTTTTTT. It yields the protein CASSPRRAGELFF.

DNA of the CDR3: TGTGCCACCAGCAGCCTAATCACAGGGGGCCAATACGAGCAGTACTTC. Translation: CATSSLITGGQYEQYF. The gene calls are TRBV15 and TRBJ2-7; TRBD1 aligns across 9 bases. The CDR3 spans 16 residues. Trimming took 3 bases from V and 4 from J; bases not matched to a gene: 10. Looked up from germline, CDR1 is LNHNV and CDR2 is YYDKDF (reference sequence).

The rearrangement uses TRBV3-1 (or the pseudogene TRBV3-2) and TRBJ1-2; D is unclear. V was pared by 0 bases and J by 8 bases, with 10 bases between. The CDR3 length is 13 residues. Germline-derived CDR1 and CDR2 are LGHDT and YNNKEL (reference sequence). The CDR3 bases are TGTGCCAGCAGCCAAGATAGGAGAGTAGGCTACACCTTC. This gives the protein CASSQDRRVGYTF.

This chain joins TRBV5-6 and TRBJ2-2; 8 nucleotides align to TRBD1. Unmatched junction bases numbered 12, after V lost 2 bases and J lost 6 bases. Looked up from germline, CDR1 is SGHDT and CDR2 is YYEEEE. The CDR3 has 17 amino acids. The CDR3 coding sequence is TGTGCCAGCAGCTTATATTGGACAGGGAGGAATGCCGGGGAGCTGTTTTTT. Its translation is CASSLYWTGRNAGELFF. The whole variable domain, filled in from reference TRBV5-6 and TRBJ2-2, reads DAGVTQSPTHLIKTRGQQVTLRCSPKSGHDTVSWYQQALGQGPQFIFQYYEEEERQRGNFPDRFSGHQFPNYSSELNVNALLLGDSALYLCASSLYWTGRNAGELFFGEGSRLTVL.

This clone was seen once. The chain combines TRBV10-3 with TRBJ1-3, with D possibly matching TRBD1 (5 bases). Per germline, CDR1 ENHRY and CDR2 SYGVKD. V shed 6 bases and J shed 0 bases, with 12 bases lying between them. CDR3 length: 15 residues. In DNA, the CDR3 is TGTGCCATCAGGGCCGAGGGGAGCTCTGGAAACACCATATATTTT. It codes for CAIRAEGSSGNTIYF.

The chain employs TRBV18 and TRBJ1-4, with 9 nucleotides matching TRBD1. Germline V lookup: CDR1 KGHSH, CDR2 LQKENI. The CDR3 is 15 amino acids. Losses at the gene ends were 4 bases for V and 6 bases for J; bases not matched to a gene: 6. This CDR3 reads CASSRTGAIHEKLFF. CDR3 nucleotides: TGTGCCAGCTCACGGACAGGGGCGATTCATGAAAAACTGTTTTTT.

The chain uses TRBV14 and TRBJ2-7; possible D gene TRBD1, 6 bases. Germline CDR1 is SGHDN and CDR2 is FVKESK. The CDR3 is 14 residues long. Trimming removed 2 bases from V and 2 bases from J, with 10 bases in between. The CDR3, as DNA: TGTGCCAGCAGCCAAACCGGGACAACCTACGAGCAGTACTTC. It yields the protein CASSQTGTTYEQYF.

This chain joins TRBV27 and TRBJ1-5; a weak D match, TRBD1 (6 bases). The length of the CDR3 is 16 residues. Between the trimmed V and J ends, which lost 6 bases and 0 bases, there was a span of 15 bases. Germline CDR1 and CDR2: MNHEY and SMNVEV (reference sequence). This CDR3 reads CASRVGTTDSNQPQHF. CDR3 sequence (DNA): TGTGCCAGCAGGGTCGGGACAACCGATAGCAATCAGCCCCAGCATTTT.

The J gene is TRBJ1-1, the V gene TRBV18; the D gene is possibly TRBD1 (5 bases). With 0 bases removed from V and 6 bases from J, the gap between germline ends came to 8 bases. The CDR3 runs 13 residues. Germline values: CDR1 KGHSH, CDR2 LQKENI. For the CDR3, the DNA is TGTGCCAGCTCACCACCGATGACAGCTGAAGCTTTCTTT. Translated, it gives CASSPPMTAEAFF.

The rearrangement uses TRBV7-6 and TRBJ1-1; D remains ambiguous. Trimming removed 2 bases at V and 1 base at J, with 11 bases between. CDR3 length: 15 residues. Per germline, CDR1 SGHVS and CDR2 FNYEAQ. The DNA of the CDR3 is TGTGCCAGCAGCTTATTGGGCTTAGAGAACACTGAAGCTTTCTTT. This sequence encodes CASSLLGLENTEAFF.

The chain links TRBV4-1 to TRBJ1-1, with 7 bases aligning to TRBD1. The CDR3 consists of 16 residues. V lost 0 bases, J lost 1 base, and 5 bases stayed unmatched. The V gene's germline CDR1 is MGHRA and CDR2 YSYEKL. The DNA of the CDR3 is TGCGCCAGCAGCCAAGATGGAAACAGGGGGAACACTGAAGCTTTCTTT. Its protein is CASSQDGNRGNTEAFF.

The J gene is TRBJ2-7, the V gene TRBV30; D unresolved. V lost 3 bases and J lost 4, with 13 bases in between. Germline V gives CDR1 GTSNPN, CDR2 SVGIG (reference sequence). This CDR3 comprises 13 residues. This CDR3 is CAWSQQNFYEQYF. The CDR3 DNA reads as TGTGCCTGGAGCCAGCAAAATTTTTACGAGCAGTACTTC. The whole variable domain, filled in from reference TRBV30 and TRBJ2-7, reads SQTIHQWPATLVQPVGSPLSLECTVEGTSNPNLYWYRQAAGRGLQLLFYSVGIGQISSEVPQNLSASRPQDRQFILSSKKLLLSDSGFYLCAWSQQNFYEQYFGPGTRLTVT.

The gene calls are TRBV18 and TRBJ2-1; no reliable D call. V lost 6 bases and J 0 bases, leaving 15 bases between the germline ends. In germline, CDR1 is KGHSH, CDR2 LQKENI. The CDR3 sequence is 16 residues long. DNA of the CDR3: TGTGCCAGCTCTTTCCAGACGGTGGGCTCCTACAATGAGCAGTTCTTC. Translating gives CASSFQTVGSYNEQFF.

The chain links TRBV7-2 to TRBJ2-7; D ambiguous. CDR3 length equals 13 residues. Germline CDR1 is SGHTA and CDR2 is FQGNSA. The V and J ends lost 2 bases and 4 bases respectively, with 9 bases between them. The CDR3, as DNA: TGTGCCAGCAGCTTAAACTCTAGATACGAGCAGTACTTC. Translating it yields CASSLNSRYEQYF.